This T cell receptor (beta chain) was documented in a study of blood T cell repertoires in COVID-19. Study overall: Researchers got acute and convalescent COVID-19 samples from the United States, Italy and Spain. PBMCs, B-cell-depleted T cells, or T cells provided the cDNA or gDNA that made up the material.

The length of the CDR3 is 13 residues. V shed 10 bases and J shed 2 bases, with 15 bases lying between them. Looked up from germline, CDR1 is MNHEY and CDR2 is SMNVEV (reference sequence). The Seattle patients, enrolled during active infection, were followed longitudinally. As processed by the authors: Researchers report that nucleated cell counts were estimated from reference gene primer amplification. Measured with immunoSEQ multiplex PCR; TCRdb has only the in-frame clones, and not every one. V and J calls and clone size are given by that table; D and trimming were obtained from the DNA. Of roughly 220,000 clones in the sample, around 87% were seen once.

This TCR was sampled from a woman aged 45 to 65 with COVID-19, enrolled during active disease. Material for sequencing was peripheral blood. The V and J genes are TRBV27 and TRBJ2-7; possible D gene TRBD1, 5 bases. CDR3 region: CATLSYRTYEQYV. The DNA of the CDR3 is TGTGCCACCCTTTCATACAGGACCTACGAGCAGTACGTC.